These 27 T cell receptor beta chains originate from one sample sequenced in a study of radiotherapy plus CTLA-4 blockade in lung cancer. Some clones are missing from TCRdb's copy, which holds only in-frame ones; the method was immunoSEQ multiplex PCR. The data contain under 65,000 clones, approximately 84% of them singletons. The specimen was peripheral blood, collected from a patient treated with radiotherapy plus ipilimumab. The receptors shown here come from a human donor with non-small cell lung cancer whose response to radiotherapy plus ipilimumab could not be evaluated.

With regard to this clone: This specimen includes other DNA sequences encoding the same CDR3. This chain uses TRBV5-1 with TRBJ2-3, with D tentatively TRBD2 (6 bases). The germline gives CDR1 SGHRS, CDR2 YFSETQ. V gave up 0 bases and J gave up 3 bases, with 11 bases separating them. The CDR3 has 15 amino acids. The CDR3 DNA is TGCGCCAGCAGCTTGGATGGGACTGGGACAGATACGCAGTATTTT. This translates into CASSLDGTGTDTQYF.

The rearrangement uses TRBV7-9 and TRBJ2-5; 10 nucleotides line up with TRBD2. Germline assignment: CDR1 SEHNR and CDR2 FQNEAQ (reference sequence). The V gene end was trimmed by 1 base and the J gene end by 2 bases; junction bases not matched to a gene: 4. The CDR3 has 16 residues. The CDR3 DNA is TGTGCCAGCAGCTTAGACGGACTAGCGGTTCAAGAGACCCAGTACTTC. Amino acid sequence: CASSLDGLAVQETQYF. Variable domain in full (rest from reference TRBV7-9 and TRBJ2-5): DTGVSQNPRHKITKRGQNVTFRCDPISEHNRLYWYRQTLGQGPEFLTYFQNEAQLEKSRLLSDRFSAERPKGSFSTLEIQRTEQGDSAMYLCASSLDGLAVQETQYFGPGTRLLVL.

The rearrangement links TRBV29-1 to TRBJ2-7, with 7 positions matching TRBD1. The CDR3 sequence is 16 residues long. The V gene's germline CDR1 is SQVTM and CDR2 ANQGSEA. The V and J ends lost 0 bases and 0 bases, in that order; junction bases with no gene match: 8. The CDR3 region is CSVEDLSRDSSYEQYF. As DNA, the CDR3 is TGCAGCGTTGAAGATTTGTCCCGGGACAGCTCCTACGAGCAGTACTTC.

The rearrangement uses TRBV2 and TRBJ1-4, with unresolved D. Between the trimmed V and J ends, which lost 0 bases and 8 bases, there was a span of 4 bases. CDR1 and CDR2 from the germline V gene are SNHLY and FYNNEI. The CDR3 runs to 12 residues. The CDR3 bases are TGTGCCAGCAGTGAAGCGGGCGAAAAACTGTTTTTT. It translates to CASSEAGEKLFF.

The chain is built from TRBV5-4 and TRBJ1-2; 8 bases match TRBD1. J gave up 3 bases and V 1 base, and 2 bases lay outside the gene matches. This CDR3 is built from 14 residues. Germline lookup yields CDR1 SGHNT and CDR2 YYREEE (reference sequence). The CDR3 DNA reads TGTGCCAGCAGCTTGAAGGGACAGGACTATGGCTACACCTTC. It yields the protein CASSLKGQDYGYTF.

The chain is built from TRBV18 and TRBJ2-5; D unclear. The end of the DNA aligns better with TRBJ2-7, so the J call may be wrong. Germline V gene sequence: CDR1 KGHSH, CDR2 LQKENI. CDR3 length equals 14 residues. The CDR3 here is CASSPTLSSYEQYF. The DNA of the CDR3 is TGTGCCAGCTCACCGACTCTAAGCTCCTACGAGCAGTACTTC.

The chain is built from TRBV5-1 and TRBJ1-5, with D possibly matching TRBD1 (6 bases). The V gene's germline CDR1 is SGHRS and CDR2 YFSETQ. The CDR3 covers 17 residues. V lost 0 bases, J lost 1 base, and 14 bases lay in between. The CDR3 DNA follows: TGCGCCAGCAGCTTGGAACAGGGCGGGGGGAGCAATCAGCCCCAGCATTTT. Residues: CASSLEQGGGSNQPQHF.

This clone was detected a few times. The chain recombines TRBV7-9 with TRBJ2-7, with 7 nucleotides matching TRBD2. CDR3 size: 14 residues. Trimming at V came to 7 bases and at J to 3 bases, leaving 9 bases not matched to a gene. CDR1 SEHNR and CDR2 FQNEAQ come from the germline V gene (reference sequence). The CDR3: CASTDGLGLYEQYF. The CDR3 coding sequence is TGTGCCAGCACCGACGGACTAGGACTCTACGAGCAGTACTTC. The full variable domain, rest sourced from reference TRBV7-9 and TRBJ2-7, is DTGVSQNPRHKITKRGQNVTFRCDPISEHNRLYWYRQTLGQGPEFLTYFQNEAQLEKSRLLSDRFSAERPKGSFSTLEIQRTEQGDSAMYLCASTDGLGLYEQYFGPGTRLTVT.

The chain couples TRBV5-4 to TRBJ1-2; 7 positions match TRBD1. The V and J ends lost 4 bases and 3 bases, in that order; junction bases with no gene match: 6. CDR3 length: 14 residues. Per germline, CDR1 SGHNT and CDR2 YYREEE (reference sequence). CDR3 amino acids: CASSALTGDYGYTF. Here the CDR3 DNA reads TGTGCCAGCAGCGCACTTACAGGGGACTATGGCTACACCTTC.

V gene TRBV4-1 combines with J gene TRBJ1-2, with 7 nucleotides matching TRBD1. Trimming removed 0 bases from V and 6 bases from J; junction bases left unmatched: 7. Germline assignment: CDR1 MGHRA and CDR2 YSYEKL. The CDR3 totals 15 residues. The CDR3 region has the DNA TGCGCCAGCAGCCAAGATCCCGGGACAGTACATGGCTACACCTTC. The encoded protein is CASSQDPGTVHGYTF.

The chain joins TRBV6-5 to TRBJ2-7; D possibly corresponds to TRBD2 (8 bases). The CDR3 contains 15 residues. Germline CDR1 reads MNHEY; CDR2 reads SVGAGI. V was shortened by 5 bases and J by 4 bases, with 18 bases between the two germline ends. This CDR3 is CASSQGGGTAYEQYF. The CDR3 nucleotides read TGTGCCAGCAGTCAGGGCGGGGGGACAGCTTACGAGCAGTACTTC.

This clone was observed once. CDR3 protein: CASSIVLTANSNQPQHF. The CDR3 coding sequence is TGTGCCAGTAGTATAGTTTTGACTGCAAATAGCAATCAGCCCCAGCATTTT. The chain couples TRBV19 to TRBJ1-5; no definite D call. Trimming took 1 base from V and 0 from J, leaving 13 bases between them. The germline gives CDR1 LNHDA, CDR2 SQIVND (reference sequence). The CDR3 consists of 17 residues.

The chain is built from TRBV6-5 and TRBJ2-7; 13 bases match TRBD2. The V and J ends lost 5 bases and 4 bases, in that order; junction bases with no gene match: 5. Germline CDR1 is MNHEY and CDR2 is SVGAGI. CDR3 length: 15 residues. CDR3 nucleotide sequence: TGTGCCAGCAGTCTGGGACTAGCGGGGAAATACGAGCAGTACTTC. Translating gives CASSLGLAGKYEQYF.

The chain is built from TRBV27 and TRBJ2-5; unclear D gene. Trimming shortened V by 0 bases and J by 2 bases, and 7 bases separated the two germline ends. Per the germline V gene, CDR1 is MNHEY and CDR2 is SMNVEV (reference sequence). This CDR3 spans 14 amino acids. This CDR3 is CASSLSGTQETQYF. In DNA form, the CDR3 reads TGTGCCAGCAGTTTATCGGGCACTCAAGAGACCCAGTACTTC.

This clone was observed a handful of times. This chain connects TRBV25-1 to TRBJ2-7; 11 nucleotides line up with TRBD1. CDR1 and CDR2 (germline): MGHDK, SYGVNS. Trimming at V came to 6 bases and at J to 6 bases, leaving 4 bases not matched to a gene. This CDR3 contains 13 residues. The CDR3 loop is CASSTGTGGEQYF. DNA of the CDR3: TGTGCCAGCAGCACCGGGACAGGGGGCGAGCAGTACTTC.

The genes are TRBV7-9 and TRBJ1-1, with a possible D match to TRBD1 (5 bases). Trimming took off 1 base at V and 0 bases at J, with 6 bases between the two ends. There are 14 residues in the CDR3. CDR1 and CDR2 from the germline V gene are SEHNR and FQNEAQ (reference sequence). The CDR3 DNA is TGTGCCAGCAGCTTAGAAGGGGTGAACACTGAAGCTTTCTTT. This encodes CASSLEGVNTEAFF.

The chain joins TRBV12-5 to TRBJ2-1; weak D call: TRBD1 (5 bases). V was shortened by 2 bases and J by 0 bases, with 14 bases between the two germline ends. Germline V gives CDR1 LGHNT, CDR2 FRNRAP. The length of the CDR3 is 17 residues. This CDR3 is CASGLLGKGPSYNEQFF. CDR3 nucleotide sequence: TGTGCTAGTGGTTTGCTCGGTAAGGGGCCCTCCTACAATGAGCAGTTCTTC.

This rearrangement joins TRBV6-4 to TRBJ2-4; D is possibly TRBD1 (5 bases). V was trimmed by 3 bases and J by 1 base, leaving 13 bases between them. This CDR3 is built from 16 residues. CDR1 MRHNA and CDR2 SNTAGT come from the germline V gene. The CDR3 loop is CASSEDSPMAKNIQYF. Here the CDR3 DNA reads TGTGCCAGCAGTGAAGACAGTCCCATGGCCAAAAACATTCAGTACTTC.

The V gene is TRBV5-1, the J gene TRBJ1-1, with a tentative D call TRBD1 (5 bases). Germline values: CDR1 SGHRS, CDR2 YFSETQ. Trimming stripped 5 bases from V and 3 bases from J, with 14 bases between. CDR3 length: 14 residues. The CDR3 DNA is TGCGCCAGCAGGGAAGGGGCGCAAGACACTGAAGCTTTCTTT. It codes for CASREGAQDTEAFF.

The gene calls are TRBV6-1 and TRBJ1-1; D possibly corresponds to TRBD1 (6 bases). The CDR3 is 17 residues long. Germline lookup yields CDR1 MNHNS and CDR2 SASEGT. Trimming stripped 4 bases from V and 2 bases from J, with 20 bases between. The DNA of the CDR3 is TGTGCCAGCAGTGGTCAGGGGATTCTTTTTAGTAACACTGAAGCTTTCTTT. This encodes CASSGQGILFSNTEAFF.

This clone was found once. The V gene is TRBV7-8, the J gene TRBJ1-1; 12 bases align to TRBD1. The CDR3 totals 16 residues. The germline CDR1 and CDR2 sequences are SGHVS and FQNEAQ. V lost 1 base and J lost 3; bases outside the gene matches: 3. The CDR3 sequence: CASSLGGTGGYTEAFF. CDR3 sequence (DNA): TGTGCCAGCAGCTTAGGGGGGACAGGGGGCTACACTGAAGCTTTCTTT.

This chain uses TRBV20-1 with TRBJ2-4, with D unclear. Germline V gene sequence: CDR1 DFQATT, CDR2 SNEGSKA (reference sequence). The CDR3 is 11 residues long. V was pared by 3 bases and J by 9 bases, with 9 bases between. Here the CDR3 DNA reads TGCAGTGCTAGCCCAGGCCCCATTCAGTACTTC. Translating it yields CSASPGPIQYF.

The chain employs TRBV20-1 and TRBJ1-2; D gene uncertain. Trimming removed 5 bases at V and 1 base at J, with 2 bases between. Germline loops: CDR1 DFQATT, CDR2 SNEGSKA (reference sequence). This CDR3 contains 10 residues. CDR3 protein: CSAYNYGYTF. The CDR3 DNA reads TGCAGTGCTTATAACTATGGCTACACCTTC.

This chain uses TRBV12-2 with TRBJ1-1. TRBV12-2 is tagged as a pseudogene. The CDR3 runs 12 residues. The CDR3 DNA reads TGTGCAAGTCGCTTAGTTTTAAGGTACCGGGACTTT. Its translation: CASRLVLRYRDF.

The CDR3 loop is CASSYGTSGGETQYF. CDR3 sequence (DNA): TGTGCCAGCAGCTATGGGACTAGCGGAGGAGAGACCCAGTACTTC. The rearrangement joins TRBV5-5 to TRBJ2-5; 11 bases match TRBD2. The germline V gene has CDR1 SGHKS and CDR2 YYEKEE (reference sequence). V lost 3 bases and J lost 4; bases outside the gene matches: 5. The CDR3 covers 15 residues.

This clone was observed a handful of times. The chain uses TRBV13 and TRBJ1-5; 7 nucleotides agree with TRBD1. The CDR3 length is 15 residues. Germline V lookup: CDR1 PRHDT, CDR2 FYEKMQ (reference sequence). V shed 4 bases, J shed 1 base, and the junction held 4 bases outside the gene matches. CDR3 in amino acids: CASSSGGGSNQPQHF. The CDR3 region has the DNA TGTGCCAGCAGCTCAGGGGGGGGGAGCAATCAGCCCCAGCATTTT.

The chain recombines TRBV4-2 with TRBJ1-1; a weak D match, TRBD1 (6 bases). From germline, CDR1 is LGHNA and CDR2 YNFKEQ. This CDR3 is built from 15 residues. V was cut by 4 bases and J by 1 base, with 13 bases left in between. DNA for the CDR3: TGTGCCAGCAGCCCACATCAGGGGACGAACACTGAAGCTTTCTTT. Its protein product is CASSPHQGTNTEAFF.